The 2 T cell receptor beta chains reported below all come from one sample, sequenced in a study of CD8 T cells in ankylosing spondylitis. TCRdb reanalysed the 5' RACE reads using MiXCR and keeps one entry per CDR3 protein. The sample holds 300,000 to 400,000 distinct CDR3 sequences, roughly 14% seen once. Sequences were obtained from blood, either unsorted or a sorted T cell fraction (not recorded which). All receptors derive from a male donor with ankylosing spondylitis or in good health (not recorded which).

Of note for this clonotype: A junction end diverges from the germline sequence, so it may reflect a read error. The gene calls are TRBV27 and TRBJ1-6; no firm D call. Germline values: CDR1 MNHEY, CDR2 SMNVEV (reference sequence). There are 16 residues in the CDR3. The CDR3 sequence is CASSPLATSYNSPIHF. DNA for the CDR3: TGTGCCAGCAGCCCCCTGGCGACCTCCTATAATTCACCCATCCACTTT.

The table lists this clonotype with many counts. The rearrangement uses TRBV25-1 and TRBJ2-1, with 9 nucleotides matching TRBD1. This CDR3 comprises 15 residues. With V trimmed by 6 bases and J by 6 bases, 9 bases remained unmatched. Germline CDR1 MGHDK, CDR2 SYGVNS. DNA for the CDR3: TGTGCCAGCAGGGGACAGGGTTCCCTAGCCAATGAGCAGTTCTTC. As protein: CASRGQGSLANEQFF.